One sample yielded the 26 T cell receptor beta chains listed below, sequenced in a study of circulating CD8 cells and anti-PD-1 response in melanoma. Four subsets defined by PD-1 and/or TIGIT were sorted from live CD3+CD8+TCRalphabeta+ cells. Each library started from about 14 ng of total RNA using the QIAseq Immune Repertoire TCR panel. TCRdb redid the calling of the reads with MiXCR, one entry per CDR3 protein. The table records about 370 distinct CDR3 sequences, about 12% of them present only once. Here the sequenced sample was CD8+ T cells from PBMCs, taken at baseline or after one month of anti-PD-1 therapy (not recorded which). The receptors were gathered from a human donor with melanoma.

This clonotype is labeled medium-sized (0.01 to 0.1%). The chain couples TRBV29-1 to TRBJ2-7; tentatively, D is TRBD1 (6 bases). In germline, CDR1 is SQVTM, CDR2 ANQGSEA. The CDR3 totals 14 residues. The V end lost 4 bases, the J end lost 6 bases, and 19 bases lay between the germline ends. This CDR3 reads CSVGASLQGGEQYF. Written as DNA, the CDR3 is TGCAGCGTTGGGGCCAGCCTACAAGGGGGCGAGCAGTACTTC.

This clonotype is termed large. This sequence joins TRBV11-2 and TRBJ1-6, with D hard to call. The CDR3 consists of 16 residues. Trimming cost V 0 bases and J 10 bases, with 16 bases left between them. Germline CDR1 is SGHAT and CDR2 is FQNNGV. The CDR3, as DNA: TGTGCCAGCAGCTTAGATCCCCAACCGAGGATCTCACCCCTCCACTTT. It specifies CASSLDPQPRISPLHF.

The chain is built from TRBV19 and TRBJ2-2, with D possibly TRBD1 on 6 matching bases. CDR3 length: 17 amino acids. The germline gives CDR1 LNHDA, CDR2 SQIVND (reference sequence). V gave up 5 bases and J gave up 0 bases, with 16 bases separating them. The CDR3 DNA reads TGTGCCAGTAGTCTGCATCCCGGGACAACGAACACCGGGGAGCTGTTTTTT. Its translation: CASSLHPGTTNTGELFF.

In its sample, this clonotype ranks as large. The V gene is TRBV30, the J gene TRBJ2-1; D ambiguous. Germline V CDR1 and CDR2: GTSNPN, SVGIG (reference sequence). Trimming pared 8 bases from V and 0 bases from J, leaving 8 bases between. This CDR3 region has 12 residues. In DNA, the CDR3 is TGTGCCAGACACAGCTCCTACAATGAGCAGTTCTTC. Encoded protein: CARHSSYNEQFF.

By proportion, this clonotype is large. The chain links TRBV4-3 to TRBJ1-2; tentatively, D is TRBD1 (6 bases). The CDR3 loop spans 16 amino acids. The germline CDR1 and CDR2 sequences are LGHNA and YSLEER. The V end was cut by 6 bases, the J end by 5 bases, with 22 bases between. The CDR3: CASRNKIGGLEYGYTF. The CDR3, as DNA: TGCGCCAGCAGGAACAAGATAGGGGGATTGGAGTATGGCTACACCTTC.

In the case of this clonotype: A read error may explain this, as a much larger clone is one base away. The gene calls are TRBV19 and TRBJ1-2; 9 nucleotides align to TRBD1. Trimming took 10 bases from V and 1 from J; bases not matched to a gene: 4. The CDR3 is made up of 13 amino acids. Germline CDR1 LNHDA, CDR2 SQIVND (reference sequence). The CDR3: CATTGGRNYGYTF. The CDR3 DNA follows: TGTGCCACGACAGGGGGGCGTAACTATGGCTACACCTTC.

The chain recombines TRBV24-1 with TRBJ2-7, with D uncertain. Germline-derived CDR1 and CDR2 are KGHDR and SFDVKD. V lost 5 bases and J 5 bases, leaving 12 bases between the germline ends. This CDR3 contains 13 residues. As DNA, the CDR3 is TGTGCCACCAGTGCTTCTTGGCGAGACGAGCAGTACTTC. It encodes CATSASWRDEQYF.

By proportion, this clonotype is large. V usage is TRBV4-3 and J usage is TRBJ2-7; TRBD2 aligns across 9 bases. This CDR3 region has 16 residues. Germline CDR1 LGHNA, CDR2 YSLEER. J lost 2 bases, V lost 5 bases, and 10 bases had no gene match. The CDR3 protein is CASSSGFSGGPYEQYF. In DNA, the CDR3 is TGCGCCAGCAGCTCCGGTTTTAGCGGGGGCCCCTACGAGCAGTACTTC.

The sample holds a few counts of this clonotype. In DNA form, the CDR3 reads TGTGCCAGCAGCCACCAGCCGGGGGAGCTGTTTTTT. This gives the protein CASSHQPGELFF. The rearrangement uses TRBV11-2 and TRBJ2-2; no firm D call. The CDR3 runs 12 residues. The germline V and J ends were trimmed by 5 bases and 8 bases, with 9 bases remaining between them. The germline V gene has CDR1 SGHAT and CDR2 FQNNGV.

This clonotype is medium-sized in the sample. The chain couples TRBV27 to TRBJ2-3; D uncertain. This CDR3 is built from 15 residues. Germline V lookup: CDR1 MNHEY, CDR2 SMNVEV (reference sequence). The V end lost 5 bases, the J end lost 0 bases, and 12 bases lay between the germline ends. CDR3 DNA: TGTGCCAGCAGTACGACCCCCCCCAGCACAGATACGCAGTATTTT. This sequence encodes CASSTTPPSTDTQYF.

Concerning this clonotype itself: A much larger clonotype is one base distant, so this may be a read error. The gene calls are TRBV5-6 and TRBJ2-7; D is unresolved. Germline-derived CDR1 and CDR2 are SGHDT and YYEEEE. V lost 0 bases to trimming and J lost 7 bases, with 20 bases between them. This CDR3 has 16 amino acids. DNA for the CDR3: TGTGCCAGCAGCTTGGGCCCCGGCCGAAGGGATGGTGAGCAGTACTTC. Its protein is CASSLGPGRRDGEQYF.

J is TRBJ2-1 and V is TRBV27, with 11 bases lining up with TRBD1. CDR1 and CDR2 from the germline V gene are MNHEY and SMNVEV (reference sequence). The CDR3 contains 16 residues. V lost 5 bases and J lost 3; bases outside the gene matches: 6. This CDR3 reads CASSPGDRGYYNEQFF. In nucleotides, the CDR3 is TGTGCCAGCAGTCCGGGGGACAGGGGGTACTACAATGAGCAGTTCTTC.

Within the sample, this clonotype is medium-sized. The V gene is TRBV7-2, the J gene TRBJ2-3, with D uncertain. Germline assignment: CDR1 SGHTA and CDR2 FQGNSA. The CDR3 is made up of 14 amino acids. V shed 2 bases and J shed 2 bases, with 8 bases lying between them. The CDR3 protein is CASSLFLLTDTQYF. DNA of the CDR3: TGTGCCAGCAGCTTATTTCTCCTCACAGATACGCAGTATTTT.

This clonotype was detected only a few times. The chain is built from TRBV19 and TRBJ1-1; the D is unclear. The CDR3 has 13 amino acids. Trimming pared 4 bases from V and 8 bases from J, leaving 14 bases between. The germline gives CDR1 LNHDA, CDR2 SQIVND (reference sequence). CDR3 amino acids: CASSTDPIGEAFF. In nucleotides, the CDR3 is TGTGCCAGTAGTACGGACCCTATCGGGGAAGCTTTCTTT. Variable domain in full (rest from reference TRBV19 and TRBJ1-1): DGGITQSPKYLFRKEGQNVTLSCEQNLNHDAMYWYRQDPGQGLRLIYYSQIVNDFQKGDIAEGYSVSREKKESFPLTVTSAQKNPTAFYLCASSTDPIGEAFFGQGTRLTVV.

Points on this clonotype: A clone one base away is much larger, so this may be a read error. J is TRBJ1-3 and V is TRBV7-9; tentatively, D is TRBD1 (6 bases). This CDR3 comprises 15 residues. Germline V gene lookup returns CDR1 SEHNR and CDR2 FQNEAQ (reference sequence). The CDR3 coding sequence is TGTGCCAGCAGCTTCGCAGGGGCCCAGGGAAACACCACATATTTT. Translating gives CASSFAGAQGNTTYF.

By share, this clonotype ranks as large. This chain joins TRBV21-1 and TRBJ1-2. TRBV21-1 is reported as a pseudogene. The CDR3 loop spans 17 amino acids. DNA for the CDR3: TGTGCCAGCAGCAAAGTTGGGCCGGACGGATTAAACTATGGCTACACCTTC. Protein: CASSKVGPDGLNYGYTF.

This clonotype rates as large (0.1 to 1%). The chain carries TRBV20-1 and TRBJ2-7; no clear D. The CDR3 extends over 14 amino acids. Germline V gene lookup returns CDR1 DFQATT and CDR2 SNEGSKA (reference sequence). V dropped 3 bases and J dropped 3 bases, with 15 bases sitting between them. Here the CDR3 reads CSASKGSSSYEQYF. The CDR3 DNA sequence: TGCAGTGCTAGCAAGGGATCCTCTAGCTACGAGCAGTACTTC.

Judged by abundance, this clonotype is medium-sized (0.01 to 0.1%). The genes are TRBV2 and TRBJ2-7, with 14 bases fitting TRBD2. CDR1 is SNHLY, CDR2 FYNNEI, per germline. The CDR3 has 20 residues. J lost 1 base, V lost 3 bases, and 14 bases had no gene match. The CDR3 sequence: CASSDLPRGTSGGLSYEQYF. CDR3 coding DNA: TGTGCCAGCAGTGACCTCCCGAGGGGGACTAGCGGGGGCCTTTCCTACGAGCAGTACTTC.

Judged by abundance, this clonotype is large. V gene TRBV28 combines with J gene TRBJ1-4; D gene unclear. From germline, CDR1 is MDHEN and CDR2 SYDVKM. Between the trimmed V and J ends, which lost 5 bases and 3 bases, there was a span of 13 bases. The CDR3 extends over 15 amino acids. The CDR3 DNA follows: TGTGCCAGCAGTCCCCGGTTGTCTGCTAATGAAAAACTGTTTTTT. Amino acid sequence: CASSPRLSANEKLFF.

This chain connects TRBV2 to TRBJ2-2; no clear D gene. The germline V gene encodes CDR1 SNHLY and CDR2 FYNNEI. The V and J ends lost 6 bases and 6 bases respectively, with 8 bases between them. The CDR3 is made up of 12 amino acids. For the CDR3, the DNA is TGTGCCAGCAGCGCCTTCTCCGGGGAGCTGTTTTTT. Its protein is CASSAFSGELFF.

The chain combines TRBV29-1 with TRBJ2-5, with 10 bases that match TRBD1. Germline values: CDR1 SQVTM, CDR2 ANQGSEA. V shed 5 bases, J shed 3 bases, and the junction held 6 bases outside the gene matches. The CDR3 totals 14 residues. The CDR3 reads CSVFDRGREETQYF. The DNA for the CDR3 is TGCAGCGTTTTCGACAGGGGGCGTGAAGAGACCCAGTACTTC.

By its share, this clonotype is large. The chain has TRBV4-2 and TRBJ1-1; D ambiguous. The CDR3 sequence is 13 residues long. Trimming shortened V by 4 bases and J by 1 base, and 7 bases separated the two germline ends. Looked up from germline, CDR1 is LGHNA and CDR2 is YNFKEQ. CDR3 nucleotide sequence: TGTGCCAGCAGCCTGGTGGGGAACACTGAAGCTTTCTTT. Translation gives CASSLVGNTEAFF.

This clonotype is labeled as medium-sized. The genes are TRBV9 and TRBJ2-7; D gene ambiguous. The CDR3 extends over 14 amino acids. Germline loops: CDR1 SGDLS, CDR2 YYNGEE. V was cut by 4 bases and J by 6 bases, with 17 bases left in between. The CDR3 DNA sequence: TGTGCCAGCAGCCCGAATAACGGAGACTGCGAGCAGTACTTC. Amino acids: CASSPNNGDCEQYF.

The V gene is TRBV5-8, the J gene TRBJ1-5; D unresolved. Between the trimmed V and J ends, which lost 0 bases and 1 base, there was a span of 11 bases. The germline CDR1 and CDR2 sequences are SGHTS and YDEGEE. This CDR3 comprises 16 residues. CDR3 protein: CASSLVGVMSNQPQHF. In nucleotides, the CDR3 is TGTGCCAGCAGCTTGGTCGGGGTAATGAGCAATCAGCCCCAGCATTTT.

Relative to its sample, this clonotype is hyperexpanded. One end of the junction is discordant with germline, which a read error may explain. The gene calls are TRBV5-1 and TRBJ1-2; D not resolved. Germline-derived CDR1 and CDR2 are SGHRS and YFSETQ. There are 16 residues in the CDR3. The chain's CDR3 is CASSLEVGSETYGYTF. CDR3 in DNA: TGTGCCAGCAGCTTGGAAGTTGGCAGCGAGACCTATGGCTACACCTTC.

This clonotype ranks as medium-sized. This rearrangement joins TRBV28 to TRBJ1-1, with a tentative D call TRBD1 (5 bases). The CDR3 has 13 residues. V gave up 3 bases and J gave up 0 bases, with 5 bases separating them. Germline V lookup: CDR1 MDHEN, CDR2 SYDVKM. The CDR3 bases are TGTGCCAGCAGTTTGGGGGTGAACACTGAAGCTTTCTTT. Its protein product is CASSLGVNTEAFF.